This TCR beta chain stems from a study of CD8+CD57+ T cells in acquired aplastic anemia. This clonotype was detected ten times or more. The CDR3 contains 14 residues. With 3 bases removed from V and 1 base from J, the gap between germline ends came to 9 bases. The germline gives CDR1 SGHVS, CDR2 FQNEAQ. Patients sequenced had flow cytometry evidence of CD8+CD57+ cell expansion. TCR beta VDJ and CDR3 profiling used genomic DNA as template. TCRdb itself ran the reads through MiXCR, one entry per CDR3 protein. The table records about half a million distinct CDR3 sequences, approximately 32% of them present only once.

This sequence joins TRBV7-8 and TRBJ1-1; D unclear. The receptor's source is a human donor with aplastic anemia. The specimen was sorted CD4+, CD8+, or CD8+CD57+ T cells (not recorded which) from PBMCs. CDR3 sequence (DNA): TGTGCCAGCAGCTTGAGAGAAGGGAACACTGAAGCTTTCTTT. It encodes CASSLREGNTEAFF. The full variable domain, with the rest looked up from reference TRBV7-8 and TRBJ1-1, is GAGVSQSPRYKVAKRGQDVALRCDPISGHVSLFWYQQALGQGPEFLTYFQNEAQLDKSGLPSDRFFAERPEGSVSTLKIQRTQQEDSAVYLCASSLREGNTEAFFGQGTRLTVV.